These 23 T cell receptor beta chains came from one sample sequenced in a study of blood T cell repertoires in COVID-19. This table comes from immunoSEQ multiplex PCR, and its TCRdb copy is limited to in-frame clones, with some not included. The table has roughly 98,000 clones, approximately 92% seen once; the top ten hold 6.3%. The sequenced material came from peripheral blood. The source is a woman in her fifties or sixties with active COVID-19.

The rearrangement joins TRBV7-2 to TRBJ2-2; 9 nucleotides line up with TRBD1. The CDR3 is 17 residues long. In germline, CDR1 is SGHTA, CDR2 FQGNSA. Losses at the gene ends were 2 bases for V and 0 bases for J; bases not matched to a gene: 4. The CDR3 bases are TGTGCCAGCAGCTTATCCGGGACAGGGACGAACACCGGGGAGCTGTTTTTT. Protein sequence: CASSLSGTGTNTGELFF.

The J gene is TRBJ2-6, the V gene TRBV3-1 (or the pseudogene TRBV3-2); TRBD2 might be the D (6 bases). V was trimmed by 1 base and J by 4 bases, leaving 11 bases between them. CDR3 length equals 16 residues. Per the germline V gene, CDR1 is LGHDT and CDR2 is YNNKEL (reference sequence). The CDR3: CASSQASVAGANVLTF. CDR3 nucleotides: TGTGCCAGCAGCCAAGCTAGCGTTGCGGGGGCCAACGTCCTGACTTTC.

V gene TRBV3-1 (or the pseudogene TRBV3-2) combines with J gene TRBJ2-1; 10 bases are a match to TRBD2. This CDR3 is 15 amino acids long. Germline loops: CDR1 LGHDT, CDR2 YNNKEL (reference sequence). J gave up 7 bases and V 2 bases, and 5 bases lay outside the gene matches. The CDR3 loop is CASSQPGLASNEQFF. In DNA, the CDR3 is TGTGCCAGCAGCCAACCGGGACTAGCGAGTAATGAGCAGTTCTTC.

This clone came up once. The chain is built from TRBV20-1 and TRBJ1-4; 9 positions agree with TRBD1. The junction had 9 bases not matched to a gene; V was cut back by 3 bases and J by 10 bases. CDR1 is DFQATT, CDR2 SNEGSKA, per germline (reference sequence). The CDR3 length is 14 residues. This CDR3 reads CSASQGTGFGKLFF. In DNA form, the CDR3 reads TGCAGTGCTAGTCAAGGGACAGGGTTCGGAAAACTGTTTTTT.

In nucleotides, the CDR3 is TGTGCCAGCAGTACCCGGGACAGGGCTCGCTACGAGCAGTACTTC. It specifies CASSTRDRARYEQYF. V and J are TRBV7-9 and TRBJ2-7, with 9 bases lining up with TRBD1. J lost 3 bases, V lost 6 bases, and 9 bases had no gene match. Germline-derived CDR1 and CDR2 are SEHNR and FQNEAQ (reference sequence). The CDR3 totals 15 residues.

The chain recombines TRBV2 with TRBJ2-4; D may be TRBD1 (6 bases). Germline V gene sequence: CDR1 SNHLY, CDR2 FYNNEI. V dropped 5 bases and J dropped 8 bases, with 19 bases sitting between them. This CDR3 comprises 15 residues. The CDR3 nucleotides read TGTGCCAGCAGTCCCTATTTGGACAGAGCGTACATTCAGTACTTC. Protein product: CASSPYLDRAYIQYF.

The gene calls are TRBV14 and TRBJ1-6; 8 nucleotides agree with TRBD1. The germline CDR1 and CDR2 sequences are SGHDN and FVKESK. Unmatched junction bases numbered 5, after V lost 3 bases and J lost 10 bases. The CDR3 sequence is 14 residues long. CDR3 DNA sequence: TGTGCCAGCAGCCAGGACAGGGTACGGTCACCCCTCCACTTT. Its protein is CASSQDRVRSPLHF.

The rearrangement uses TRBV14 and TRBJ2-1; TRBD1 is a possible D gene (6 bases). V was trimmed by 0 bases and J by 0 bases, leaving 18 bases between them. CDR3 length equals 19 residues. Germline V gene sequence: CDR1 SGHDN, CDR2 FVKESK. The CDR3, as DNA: TGTGCCAGCAGCCAAGAGAGGGGGACCTTTACTAGCTCCTACAATGAGCAGTTCTTC. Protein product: CASSQERGTFTSSYNEQFF.

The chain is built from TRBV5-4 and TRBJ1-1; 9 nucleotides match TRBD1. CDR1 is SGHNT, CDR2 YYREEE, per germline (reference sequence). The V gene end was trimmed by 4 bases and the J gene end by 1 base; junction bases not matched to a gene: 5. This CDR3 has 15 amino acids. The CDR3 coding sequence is TGTGCCAGCAGCCTACTACAGGGGGCGAACACTGAAGCTTTCTTT. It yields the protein CASSLLQGANTEAFF.

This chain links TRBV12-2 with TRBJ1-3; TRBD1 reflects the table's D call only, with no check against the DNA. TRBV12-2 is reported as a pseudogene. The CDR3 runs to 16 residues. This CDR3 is CASRLAPDSPGNTIYF. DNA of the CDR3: TGTGCAAGTCGCTTAGCTCCCGACAGTCCCGGAAACACCATATATTTT.

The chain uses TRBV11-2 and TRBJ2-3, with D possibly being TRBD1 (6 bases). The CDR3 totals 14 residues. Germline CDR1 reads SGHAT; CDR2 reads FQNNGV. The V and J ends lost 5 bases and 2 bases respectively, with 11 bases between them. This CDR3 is CASSHGQFTDTQYF. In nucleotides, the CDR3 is TGTGCCAGCAGCCACGGACAGTTCACAGATACGCAGTATTTT.

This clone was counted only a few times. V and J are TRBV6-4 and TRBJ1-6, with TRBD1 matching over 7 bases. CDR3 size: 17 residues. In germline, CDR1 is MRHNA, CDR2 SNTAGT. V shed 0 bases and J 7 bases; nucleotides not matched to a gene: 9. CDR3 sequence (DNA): TGTGCCAGCAGTGACTCTGGTCGTGGGACAGCCAATTCACCCCTCCACTTT. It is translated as CASSDSGRGTANSPLHF.

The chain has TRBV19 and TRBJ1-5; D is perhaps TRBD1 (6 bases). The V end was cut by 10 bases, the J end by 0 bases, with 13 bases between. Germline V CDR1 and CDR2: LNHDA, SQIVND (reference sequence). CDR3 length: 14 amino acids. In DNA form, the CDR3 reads TGTGCCACCCTAGGGGGATATAGCAATCAGCCCCAGCATTTT. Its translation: CATLGGYSNQPQHF. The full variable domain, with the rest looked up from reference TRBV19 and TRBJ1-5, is DGGITQSPKYLFRKEGQNVTLSCEQNLNHDAMYWYRQDPGQGLRLIYYSQIVNDFQKGDIAEGYSVSREKKESFPLTVTSAQKNPTAFYLCATLGGYSNQPQHFGDGTRLSIL.

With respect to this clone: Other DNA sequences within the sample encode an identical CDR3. CDR3 sequence: CASSPPGLAGGDTQYF. The CDR3 coding sequence is TGTGCCAGCTCACCGCCGGGACTAGCGGGGGGAGATACGCAGTATTTT. The chain carries TRBV18 and TRBJ2-3, with 15 nucleotides matching TRBD2. Germline values: CDR1 KGHSH, CDR2 LQKENI. This CDR3 is built from 16 residues. The V segment lost 3 bases and the J segment 5 bases; nucleotides outside the gene matches: 3.

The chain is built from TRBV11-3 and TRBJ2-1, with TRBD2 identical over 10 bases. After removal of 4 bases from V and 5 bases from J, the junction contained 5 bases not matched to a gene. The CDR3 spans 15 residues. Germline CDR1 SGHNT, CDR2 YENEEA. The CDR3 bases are TGTGCCAGCAGCTGGGTAGCGGGAGGCCACAATGAGCAGTTCTTC. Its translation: CASSWVAGGHNEQFF.

Written as DNA, the CDR3 is TGTGCCAGCAGCCGGCAGGGGTCTCAAGAGACCCAGTACTTC. Translation: CASSRQGSQETQYF. The chain has TRBV7-9 and TRBJ2-5; D might be TRBD1 (6 bases). The CDR3 is 14 amino acids. Trimming left V 5 bases short and J 2 bases short, with 12 bases between. The V gene's germline CDR1 is SEHNR and CDR2 FQNEAQ (reference sequence).

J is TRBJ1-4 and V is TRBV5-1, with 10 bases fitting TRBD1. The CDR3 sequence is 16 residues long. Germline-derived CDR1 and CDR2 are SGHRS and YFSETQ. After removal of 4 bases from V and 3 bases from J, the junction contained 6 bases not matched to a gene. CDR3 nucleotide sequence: TGCGCCAGCAGCCTTAATGGACAGGGGGCTAATGAAAAACTGTTTTTT. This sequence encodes CASSLNGQGANEKLFF.

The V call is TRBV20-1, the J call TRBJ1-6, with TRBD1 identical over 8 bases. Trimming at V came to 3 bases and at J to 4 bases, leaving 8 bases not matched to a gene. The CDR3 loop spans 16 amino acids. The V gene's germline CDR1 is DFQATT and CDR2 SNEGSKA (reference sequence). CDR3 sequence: CSASGQGSGYNSPLHF. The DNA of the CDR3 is TGCAGTGCTAGTGGACAGGGAAGTGGATATAATTCACCCCTCCACTTT.

The CDR3 sequence: CASSLEWAAPGREKLFF. CDR3 in DNA: TGTGCCAGCAGCTTGGAGTGGGCAGCCCCCGGCCGGGAAAAACTGTTTTTT. The chain uses TRBV5-5 and TRBJ1-4; D is unresolved. The germline CDR1 and CDR2 sequences are SGHKS and YYEKEE (reference sequence). This CDR3 is 17 amino acids long. V gave up 0 bases and J gave up 8 bases, with 20 bases separating them.

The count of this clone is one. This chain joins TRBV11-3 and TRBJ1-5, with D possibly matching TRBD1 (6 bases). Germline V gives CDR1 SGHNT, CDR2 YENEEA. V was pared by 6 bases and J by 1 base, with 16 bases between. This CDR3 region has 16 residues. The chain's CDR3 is CASRRGGRKSNQPQHF. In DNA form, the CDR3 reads TGTGCCAGCAGGAGGGGGGGGAGGAAAAGCAATCAGCCCCAGCATTTT.

CDR3 in amino acids: CSASVQGTYGYTF. Here the CDR3 DNA reads TGCAGTGCTAGTGTACAGGGAACTTATGGCTACACCTTC. V and J are TRBV20-1 and TRBJ1-2, with D perhaps TRBD1 (6 bases). The germline V gene encodes CDR1 DFQATT and CDR2 SNEGSKA (reference sequence). Trimming left V 3 bases short and J 5 bases short, with 13 bases between. This CDR3 has 13 residues.

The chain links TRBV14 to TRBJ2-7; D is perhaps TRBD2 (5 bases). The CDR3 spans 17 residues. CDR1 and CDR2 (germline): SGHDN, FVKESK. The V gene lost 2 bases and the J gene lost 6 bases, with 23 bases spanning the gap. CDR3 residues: CASSQLNWGARVAEQYF. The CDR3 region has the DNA TGTGCCAGCAGCCAATTAAACTGGGGAGCCCGAGTAGCCGAGCAGTACTTC.

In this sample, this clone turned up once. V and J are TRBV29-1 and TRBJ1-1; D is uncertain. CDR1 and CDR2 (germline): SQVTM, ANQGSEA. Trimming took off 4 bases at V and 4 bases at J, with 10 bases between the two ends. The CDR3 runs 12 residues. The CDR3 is CSVAGSSTEAFF. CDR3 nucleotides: TGCAGCGTTGCCGGGTCGAGCACTGAAGCTTTCTTT.